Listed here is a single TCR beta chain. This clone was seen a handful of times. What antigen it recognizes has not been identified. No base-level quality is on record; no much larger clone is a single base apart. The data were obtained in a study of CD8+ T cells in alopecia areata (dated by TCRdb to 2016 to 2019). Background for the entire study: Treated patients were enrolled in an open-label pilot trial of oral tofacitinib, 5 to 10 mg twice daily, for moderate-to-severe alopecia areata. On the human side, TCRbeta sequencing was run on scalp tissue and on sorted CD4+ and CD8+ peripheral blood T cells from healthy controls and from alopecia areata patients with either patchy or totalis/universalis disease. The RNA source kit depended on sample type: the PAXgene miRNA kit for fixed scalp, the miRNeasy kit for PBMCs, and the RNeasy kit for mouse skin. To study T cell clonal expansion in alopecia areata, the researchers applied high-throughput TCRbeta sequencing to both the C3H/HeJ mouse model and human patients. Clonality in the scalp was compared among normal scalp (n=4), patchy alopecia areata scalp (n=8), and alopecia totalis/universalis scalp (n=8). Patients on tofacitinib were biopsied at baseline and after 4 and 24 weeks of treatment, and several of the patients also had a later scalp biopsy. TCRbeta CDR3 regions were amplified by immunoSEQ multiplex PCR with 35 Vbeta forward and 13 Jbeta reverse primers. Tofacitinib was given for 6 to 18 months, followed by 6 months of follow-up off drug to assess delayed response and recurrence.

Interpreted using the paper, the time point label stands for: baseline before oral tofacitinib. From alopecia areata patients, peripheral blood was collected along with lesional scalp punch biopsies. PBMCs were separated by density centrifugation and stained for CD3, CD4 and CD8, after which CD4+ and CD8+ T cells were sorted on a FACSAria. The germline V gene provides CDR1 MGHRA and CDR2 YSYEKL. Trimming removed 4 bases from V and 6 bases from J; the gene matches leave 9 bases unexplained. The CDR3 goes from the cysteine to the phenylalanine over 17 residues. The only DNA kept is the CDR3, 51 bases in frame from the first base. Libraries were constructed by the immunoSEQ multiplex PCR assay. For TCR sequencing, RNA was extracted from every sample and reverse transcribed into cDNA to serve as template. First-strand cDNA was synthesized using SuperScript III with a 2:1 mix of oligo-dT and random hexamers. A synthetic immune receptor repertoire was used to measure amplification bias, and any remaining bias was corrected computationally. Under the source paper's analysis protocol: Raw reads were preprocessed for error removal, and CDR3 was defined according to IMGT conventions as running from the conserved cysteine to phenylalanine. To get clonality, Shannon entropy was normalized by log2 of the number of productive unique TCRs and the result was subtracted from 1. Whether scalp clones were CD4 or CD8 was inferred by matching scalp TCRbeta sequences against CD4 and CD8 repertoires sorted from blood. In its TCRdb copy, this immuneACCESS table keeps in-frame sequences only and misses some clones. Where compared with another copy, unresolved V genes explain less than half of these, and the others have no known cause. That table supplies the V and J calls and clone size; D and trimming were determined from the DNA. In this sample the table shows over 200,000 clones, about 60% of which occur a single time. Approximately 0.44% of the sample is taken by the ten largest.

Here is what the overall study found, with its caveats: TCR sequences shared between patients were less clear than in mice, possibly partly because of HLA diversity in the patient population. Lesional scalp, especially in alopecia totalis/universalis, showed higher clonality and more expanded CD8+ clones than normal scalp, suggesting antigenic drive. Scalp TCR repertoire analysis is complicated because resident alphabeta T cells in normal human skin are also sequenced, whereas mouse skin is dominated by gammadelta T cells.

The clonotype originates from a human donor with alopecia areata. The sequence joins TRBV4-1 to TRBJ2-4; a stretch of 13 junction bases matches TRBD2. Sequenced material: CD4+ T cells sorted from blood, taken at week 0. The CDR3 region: CASSPRLAGGPINIQYF. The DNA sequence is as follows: TGCGCCAGCAGCCCACGACTAGCGGGGGGCCCCATAAACATTCAGTACTTC.